Described below is a single T cell receptor (beta chain) sequence and its context. Its antigen is still unknown. This CDR3 is 14 amino acids long. These data are taken from a study of monozygotic twins with inflammatory bowel disease. General study results and limits: Discordant twins showed the same repertoire similarity as concordant twins, possibly from limited power.

TCRdb re-called the 5' RACE reads, yielding one record per CDR3 amino acid sequence without DNA. Seen in this sample are more than 300,000 distinct CDR3 sequences; the ten most common clones hold over 5%. V gene TRBV12-3 or TRBV12-4 combines with J gene TRBJ2-7; TCRdb outputs TRBD2, but without DNA this stays unchecked. Material: blood. The clonotype comes from a human donor with ulcerative colitis or Crohn's disease, or a healthy co-twin of an affected twin (not recorded which). CDR3 sequence reads: CASTLLDRAYEQYF.